The 12 T cell receptor beta chains in this list originate from one sample, sequenced in a study of T cells in localized non-small cell lung cancer. Produced via immunoSEQ multiplex PCR; TCRdb's table is partial and in-frame only. Seen here are approximately 150,000 clones, more than 70% observed once, and the top ten hold around 1.7%. Sequencing was performed on peripheral blood, taken before any cancer treatment. Receptors originate from a female donor of 60 years or more with stage I lung adenocarcinoma.

The chain links TRBV5-4 to TRBJ2-7; 9 bases line up with TRBD2. V was pared by 2 bases and J by 5 bases, with 8 bases of the junction left unmatched. This CDR3 has 15 amino acids. From germline, CDR1 is SGHNT and CDR2 YYREEE (reference sequence). CDR3 DNA sequence: TGTGCCAGCAGCTTTGCTAGCGGGGAAGACCACGAGCAGTACTTC. Translated, it gives CASSFASGEDHEQYF.

The J gene is TRBJ1-2, the V gene TRBV9, with D possibly being TRBD1 (6 bases). The germline V gene has CDR1 SGDLS and CDR2 YYNGEE. The CDR3 is made up of 16 amino acids. The ends were cut back, 0 bases at V and 5 bases at J, with 17 bases in the middle. CDR3 in amino acids: CASSVATTGGIYGYTF. The DNA of the CDR3 is TGTGCCAGCAGCGTAGCTACGACAGGAGGTATTTATGGCTACACCTTC.

This clone turned up a few times. The CDR3 DNA follows: TGTGCCAGCAGTCCCCAACCGGCCCTTGAGCAGTTCTTC. This gives the protein CASSPQPALEQFF. V is TRBV28 and J is TRBJ2-1; D is uncertain. The CDR3 runs 13 residues. The germline V gene has CDR1 MDHEN and CDR2 SYDVKM. The ends were cut back, 5 bases at V and 9 bases at J, with 14 bases in the middle.

The chain uses TRBV18 and TRBJ2-7; 10 nucleotides align to TRBD1. The length of the CDR3 is 15 residues. Germline assignment: CDR1 KGHSH and CDR2 LQKENI. V shed 6 bases and J 1 base; nucleotides not matched to a gene: 6. DNA of the CDR3: TGTGCCAGCTCCCGGGGACAGGGGCCTTCCTACGAGCAGTACTTC. Protein: CASSRGQGPSYEQYF.

V usage is TRBV27 and J usage is TRBJ2-7; tentative D call: TRBD2 (5 bases). The CDR3 length is 14 residues. CDR1 is MNHEY and CDR2 is SMNVEV in the germline V gene (reference sequence). V shed 5 bases and J shed 0 bases, with 11 bases lying between them. The CDR3 loop is CASSRSGSSYEQYF. In DNA, the CDR3 is TGTGCCAGCAGTCGTTCGGGGAGCTCCTACGAGCAGTACTTC.

The chain has TRBV11-3 and TRBJ2-2; TRBD1 or TRBD2 may be the D gene (5 bases each). This CDR3 has 13 amino acids. Trimming took off 7 bases at V and 6 bases at J, with 12 bases between the two ends. CDR1 is SGHNT, CDR2 YENEEA, per germline. CDR3 loop: CASTLGGSGELFF. The CDR3 bases are TGTGCCAGCACGCTTGGGGGATCCGGGGAGCTGTTTTTT. The whole variable domain, remainder taken from reference TRBV11-3 and TRBJ2-2, is EAGVVQSPRYKIIEKKQPVAFWCNPISGHNTLYWYLQNLGQGPELLIRYENEEAVDDSQLPKDRFSAERLKGVDSTLKIQPAELGDSAVYLCASTLGGSGELFFGEGSRLTVL.

The rearrangement links TRBV2 to TRBJ1-2; 9 bases are a match to TRBD1. This CDR3 has 15 amino acids. From germline, CDR1 is SNHLY and CDR2 FYNNEI. The J segment lost 7 bases and the V segment lost 3 bases, leaving 9 bases of the junction unmatched. CDR3 sequence reads: CASSEDRGTFSGYTF. The CDR3 bases are TGTGCCAGCAGTGAGGACAGGGGTACGTTCAGTGGCTACACCTTC. Full variable domain (rest looked up from reference TRBV2 and TRBJ1-2): EPEVTQTPSHQVTQMGQEVILRCVPISNHLYFYWYRQILGQKVEFLVSFYNNEISEKSEIFDDQFSVERPDGSNFTLKIRSTKLEDSAMYFCASSEDRGTFSGYTFGSGTRLTVV.

In its sample, this clone was seen once. V usage is TRBV11-2 and J usage is TRBJ2-4; 7 bases align to TRBD2. V was clipped by 4 bases and J by 8 bases; unmatched bases: 14. The CDR3 has 16 residues. CDR1 is SGHAT, CDR2 FQNNGV, per germline. The CDR3: CASSSAVRGSVDIQYF. DNA of the CDR3: TGTGCCAGCAGCTCCGCAGTCCGCGGGAGTGTAGACATTCAGTACTTC.

The chain carries TRBV6-5 and TRBJ2-1; 8 bases line up with TRBD2. The junction had 10 bases not matched to a gene; V was cut back by 6 bases and J by 6 bases. The germline CDR1 and CDR2 sequences are MNHEY and SVGAGI. CDR3 length equals 15 residues. In DNA, the CDR3 is TGTGCCAGCAGGGCCGGGAGGGCGGCGGGCAATGAGCAGTTCTTC. Translating gives CASRAGRAAGNEQFF.

The chain combines TRBV15 with TRBJ2-1; possible D gene TRBD1, 6 bases. V was trimmed by 4 bases and J by 13 bases, leaving 20 bases between them. This CDR3 has 14 residues. In germline, CDR1 is LNHNV, CDR2 YYDKDF (reference sequence). This CDR3 is CATSTLGTRDKQFF. The CDR3 region has the DNA TGTGCCACCAGCACTCTGGGTACCCGGGACAAACAGTTCTTC.

V gene TRBV18 combines with J gene TRBJ2-1; D gene ambiguous. Germline CDR1 and CDR2: KGHSH and LQKENI. Trimming removed 3 bases from V and 0 bases from J, with 12 bases in between. This CDR3 region has 16 residues. The CDR3 DNA is TGTGCCAGCTCACCTTCGGCCAGGAACTCCTACAATGAGCAGTTCTTC. It yields the protein CASSPSARNSYNEQFF.

V gene TRBV5-1 combines with J gene TRBJ2-7; no clear D. V lost 3 bases, J lost 6 bases, and 13 bases lay in between. This CDR3 has 13 residues. Germline assignment: CDR1 SGHRS and CDR2 YFSETQ. This CDR3 is CASSSLRMGEQYF. CDR3 DNA: TGCGCCAGCAGCTCCCTAAGAATGGGCGAGCAGTACTTC.